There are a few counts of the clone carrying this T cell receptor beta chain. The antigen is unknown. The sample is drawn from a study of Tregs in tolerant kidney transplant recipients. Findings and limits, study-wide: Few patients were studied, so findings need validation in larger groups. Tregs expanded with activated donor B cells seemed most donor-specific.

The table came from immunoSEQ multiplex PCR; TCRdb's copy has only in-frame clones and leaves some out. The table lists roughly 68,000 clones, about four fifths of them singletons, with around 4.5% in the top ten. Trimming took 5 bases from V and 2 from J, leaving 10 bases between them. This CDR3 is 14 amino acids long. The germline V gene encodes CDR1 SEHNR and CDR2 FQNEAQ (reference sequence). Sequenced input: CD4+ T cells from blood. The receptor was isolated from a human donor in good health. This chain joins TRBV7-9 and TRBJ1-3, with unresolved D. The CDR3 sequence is CASSPGVAGNTIYF. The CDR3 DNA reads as TGTGCCAGCAGCCCTGGTGTCGCTGGAAACACCATATATTTT.